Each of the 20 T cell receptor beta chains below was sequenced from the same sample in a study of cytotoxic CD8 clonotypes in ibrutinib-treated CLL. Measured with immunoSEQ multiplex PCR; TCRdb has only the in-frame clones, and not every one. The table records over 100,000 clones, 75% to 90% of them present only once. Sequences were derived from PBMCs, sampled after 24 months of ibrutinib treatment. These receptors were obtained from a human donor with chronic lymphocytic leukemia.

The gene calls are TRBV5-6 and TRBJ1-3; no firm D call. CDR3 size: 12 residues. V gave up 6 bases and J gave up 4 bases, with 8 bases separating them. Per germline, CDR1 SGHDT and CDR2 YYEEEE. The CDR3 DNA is TGTGCCAGCACCCGGTTCGGAAACACCATATATTTT. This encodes CASTRFGNTIYF.

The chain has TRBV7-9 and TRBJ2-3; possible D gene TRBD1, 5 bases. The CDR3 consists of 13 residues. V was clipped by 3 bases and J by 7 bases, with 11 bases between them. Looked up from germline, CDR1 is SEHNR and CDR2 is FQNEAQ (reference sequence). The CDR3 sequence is CASSFTDSYTQYF. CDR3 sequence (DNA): TGTGCCAGCAGCTTCACCGACAGTTATACGCAGTATTTT.

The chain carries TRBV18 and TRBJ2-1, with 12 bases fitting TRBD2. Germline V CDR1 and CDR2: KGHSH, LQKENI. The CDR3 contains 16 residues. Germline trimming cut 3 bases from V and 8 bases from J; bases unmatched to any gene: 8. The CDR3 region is CASSPPTSGRIYEQFF. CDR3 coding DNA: TGTGCCAGCTCACCCCCGACTAGCGGGAGAATCTATGAGCAGTTCTTC.

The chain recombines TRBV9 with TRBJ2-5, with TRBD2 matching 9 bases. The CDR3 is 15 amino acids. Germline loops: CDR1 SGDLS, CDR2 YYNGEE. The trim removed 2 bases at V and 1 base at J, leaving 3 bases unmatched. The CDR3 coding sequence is TGTGCCAGCAGCGTCCTAGCGGGGTTCCAAGAGACCCAGTACTTC. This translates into CASSVLAGFQETQYF.

This CDR3 is CASSSQGRRGYGYTF. CDR3 in DNA: TGTGCCAGCAGCTCGCAAGGGCGACGGGGGTATGGCTACACCTTC. The chain links TRBV7-2 to TRBJ1-2; a weak D match, TRBD1 (5 bases). Trimming stripped 4 bases from V and 5 bases from J, with 17 bases between. This CDR3 has 15 amino acids. Germline V gene lookup returns CDR1 SGHTA and CDR2 FQGNSA.

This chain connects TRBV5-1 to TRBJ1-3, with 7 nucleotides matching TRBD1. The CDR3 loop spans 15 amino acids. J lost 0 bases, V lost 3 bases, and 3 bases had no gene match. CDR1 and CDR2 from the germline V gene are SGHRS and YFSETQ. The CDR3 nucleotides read TGCGCCAGCAGCTCGGGACAGACCTCTGGAAACACCATATATTTT. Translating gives CASSSGQTSGNTIYF.

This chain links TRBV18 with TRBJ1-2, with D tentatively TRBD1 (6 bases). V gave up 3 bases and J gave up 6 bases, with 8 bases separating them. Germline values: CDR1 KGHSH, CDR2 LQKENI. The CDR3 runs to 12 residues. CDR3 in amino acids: CASSPSGDGYTF. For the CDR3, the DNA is TGTGCCAGCTCACCGTCAGGGGATGGCTACACCTTC. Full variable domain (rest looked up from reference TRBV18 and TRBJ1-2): NAGVMQNPRHLVRRRGQEARLRCSPMKGHSHVYWYRQLPEEGLKFMVYLQKENIIDESGMPKERFSAEFPKEGPSILRIQQVVRGDSAAYFCASSPSGDGYTFGSGTRLTVV.

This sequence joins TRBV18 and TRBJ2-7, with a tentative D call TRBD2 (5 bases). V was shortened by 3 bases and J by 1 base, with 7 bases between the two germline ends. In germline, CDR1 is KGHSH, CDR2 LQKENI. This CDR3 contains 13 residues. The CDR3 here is CASSPGESYEQYF. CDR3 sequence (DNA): TGTGCCAGCTCACCCGGGGAGTCCTACGAGCAGTACTTC.

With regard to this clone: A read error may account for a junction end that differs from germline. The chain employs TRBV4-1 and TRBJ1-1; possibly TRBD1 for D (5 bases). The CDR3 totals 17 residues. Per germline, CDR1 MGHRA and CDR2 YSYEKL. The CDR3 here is CASSSTLAPRATTGAFF. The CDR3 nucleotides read TGCGCCAGCAGCTCTACTTTAGCCCCCAGGGCTACCACTGGAGCTTTCTTT.

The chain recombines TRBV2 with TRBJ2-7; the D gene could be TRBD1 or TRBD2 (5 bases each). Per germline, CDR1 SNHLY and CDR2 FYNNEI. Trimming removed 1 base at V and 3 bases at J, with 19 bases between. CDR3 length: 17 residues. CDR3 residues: CASSEGYRGKGFYEQYF. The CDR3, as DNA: TGTGCCAGCAGTGAAGGGTATCGGGGCAAGGGCTTCTACGAGCAGTACTTC.

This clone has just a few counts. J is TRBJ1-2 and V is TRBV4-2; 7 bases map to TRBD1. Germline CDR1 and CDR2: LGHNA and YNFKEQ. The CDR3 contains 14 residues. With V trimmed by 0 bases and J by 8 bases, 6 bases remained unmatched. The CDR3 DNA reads TGTGCCAGCAGCCAAGATTTACAGGGGCCGGGCTACACCTTC. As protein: CASSQDLQGPGYTF.

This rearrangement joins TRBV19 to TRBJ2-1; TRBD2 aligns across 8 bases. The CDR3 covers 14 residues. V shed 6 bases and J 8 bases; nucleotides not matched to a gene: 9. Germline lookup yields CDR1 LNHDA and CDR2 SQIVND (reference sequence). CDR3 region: CASSWTSLGDEQFF. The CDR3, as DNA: TGTGCCAGTAGCTGGACTAGCCTTGGCGATGAGCAGTTCTTC.

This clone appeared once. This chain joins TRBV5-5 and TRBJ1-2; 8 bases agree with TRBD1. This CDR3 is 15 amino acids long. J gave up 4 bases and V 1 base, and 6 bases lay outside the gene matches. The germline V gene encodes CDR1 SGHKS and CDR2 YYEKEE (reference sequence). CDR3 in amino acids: CASSLSSGGSYGYTF. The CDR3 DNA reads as TGTGCCAGCAGCTTGTCCTCAGGGGGCAGCTATGGCTACACCTTC.

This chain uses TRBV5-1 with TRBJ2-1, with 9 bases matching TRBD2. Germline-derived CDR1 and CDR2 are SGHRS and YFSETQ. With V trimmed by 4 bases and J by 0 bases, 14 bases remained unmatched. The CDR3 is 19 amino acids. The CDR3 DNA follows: TGCGCCAGCAGCATAGGCCGACTAGCGGCACCGAGCTCCTACAATGAGCAGTTCTTC. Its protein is CASSIGRLAAPSSYNEQFF.

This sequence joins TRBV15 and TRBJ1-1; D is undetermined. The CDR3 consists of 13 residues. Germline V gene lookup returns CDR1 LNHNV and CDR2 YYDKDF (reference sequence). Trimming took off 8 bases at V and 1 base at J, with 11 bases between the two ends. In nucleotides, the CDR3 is TGTGCCACCCTCGAGGGTCCGAACACTGAAGCTTTCTTT. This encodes CATLEGPNTEAFF.

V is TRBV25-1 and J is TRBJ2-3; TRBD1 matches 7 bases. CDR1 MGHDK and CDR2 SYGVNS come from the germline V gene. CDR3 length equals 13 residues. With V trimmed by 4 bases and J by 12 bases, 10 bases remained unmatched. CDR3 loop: CASSGWTGPEQYF. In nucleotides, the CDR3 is TGTGCCAGCAGTGGTTGGACAGGTCCCGAACAGTATTTT. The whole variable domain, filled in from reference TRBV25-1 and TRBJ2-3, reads EADIYQTPRYLVIGTGKKITLECSQTMGHDKMYWYQQDPGMELHLIHYSYGVNSTEKGDLSSESTVSRIRTEHFPLTLESARPSHTSQYLCASSGWTGPEQYFGPGTRLTVL.

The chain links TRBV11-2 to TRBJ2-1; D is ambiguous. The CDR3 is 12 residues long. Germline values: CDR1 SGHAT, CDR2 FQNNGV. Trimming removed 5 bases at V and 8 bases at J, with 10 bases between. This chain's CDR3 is CASSGSGDEQFF. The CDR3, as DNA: TGTGCCAGCAGCGGTTCCGGCGATGAGCAGTTCTTC.

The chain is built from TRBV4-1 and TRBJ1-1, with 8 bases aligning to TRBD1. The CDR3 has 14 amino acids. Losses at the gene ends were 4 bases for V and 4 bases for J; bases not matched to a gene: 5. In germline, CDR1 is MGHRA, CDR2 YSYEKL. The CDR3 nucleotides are TGCGCCAGCAGCCCTTCGGACAGGGCCACTGAAGCTTTCTTT. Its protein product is CASSPSDRATEAFF.

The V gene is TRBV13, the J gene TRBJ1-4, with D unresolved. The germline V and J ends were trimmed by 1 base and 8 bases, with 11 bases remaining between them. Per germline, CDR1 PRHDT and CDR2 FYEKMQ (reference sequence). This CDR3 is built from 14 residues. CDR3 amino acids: CASSLDGRSEKLFF. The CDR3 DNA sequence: TGTGCCAGCAGCTTAGATGGCAGAAGCGAAAAACTGTTTTTT.

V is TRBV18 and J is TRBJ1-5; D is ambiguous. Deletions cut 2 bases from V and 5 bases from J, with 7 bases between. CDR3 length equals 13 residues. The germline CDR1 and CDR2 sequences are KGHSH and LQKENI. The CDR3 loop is CASSPSKDQPQHF. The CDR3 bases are TGTGCCAGCTCACCATCCAAAGATCAGCCCCAGCATTTT. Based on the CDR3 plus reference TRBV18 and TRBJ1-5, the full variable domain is NAGVMQNPRHLVRRRGQEARLRCSPMKGHSHVYWYRQLPEEGLKFMVYLQKENIIDESGMPKERFSAEFPKEGPSILRIQQVVRGDSAAYFCASSPSKDQPQHFGDGTRLSIL.